This TCR beta chain was documented in a study of early T cells in non-severe SARS-CoV-2 infection. Unique molecular identifiers were added to individual cDNA molecules. TCRdb passed the 5' RACE reads through MiXCR, listing each CDR3 protein once. The repertoire holds roughly 80,000 distinct CDR3 sequences, around 15% seen once, with roughly 3% in the top ten. Per germline, CDR1 DFQATT and CDR2 SNEGSKA (reference sequence). J lost 4 bases, V lost 0 bases, and 14 bases had no gene match. This CDR3 region has 18 residues. Source material: whole blood. The TCR sequence derives from an adult who was a healthcare worker with PCR-confirmed SARS-CoV-2 infection or an uninfected control (not recorded which). The chain uses TRBV20-1 and TRBJ1-1, with 10 positions matching TRBD1. Here the CDR3 DNA reads TGCAGTGCTAGAGATTATCTCGGGTTTTGGGACAGGGGCACTGAAGCTTTCTTT. Translating it yields CSARDYLGFWDRGTEAFF.